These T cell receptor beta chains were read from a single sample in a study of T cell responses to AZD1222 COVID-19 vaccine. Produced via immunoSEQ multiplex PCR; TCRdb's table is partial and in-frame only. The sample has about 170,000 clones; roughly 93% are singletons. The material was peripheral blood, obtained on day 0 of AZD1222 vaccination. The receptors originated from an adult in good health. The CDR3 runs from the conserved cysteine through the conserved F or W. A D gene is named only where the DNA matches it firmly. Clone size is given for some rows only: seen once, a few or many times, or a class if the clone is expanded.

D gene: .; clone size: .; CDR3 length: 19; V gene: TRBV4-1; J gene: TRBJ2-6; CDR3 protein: CASSLSDPAQSSGANVLTF; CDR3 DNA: TGCGCCAGCAGCCTATCTGACCCAGCGCAGAGCTCTGGGGCCAACGTCCTGACTTTC
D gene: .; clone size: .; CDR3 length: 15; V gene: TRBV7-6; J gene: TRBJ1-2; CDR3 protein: CASSSTGGEPYGYTF; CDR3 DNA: TGTGCCAGCAGCTCGACGGGGGGAGAACCCTATGGCTACACCTTC
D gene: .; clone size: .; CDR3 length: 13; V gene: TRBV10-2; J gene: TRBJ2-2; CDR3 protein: CATTGLNTGELFF; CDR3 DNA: TGCGCCACCACAGGGCTGAACACCGGGGAGCTGTTTTTT
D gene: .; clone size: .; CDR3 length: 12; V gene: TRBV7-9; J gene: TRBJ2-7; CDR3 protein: CASSSDTYEQYF; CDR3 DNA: TGTGCCAGCAGTTCGGACACCTACGAGCAGTACTTC
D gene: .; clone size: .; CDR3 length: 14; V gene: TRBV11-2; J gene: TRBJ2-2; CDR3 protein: CASSLGLNTGELFF; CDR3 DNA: TGTGCCAGCAGCTTAGGACTTAACACCGGGGAGCTGTTTTTT
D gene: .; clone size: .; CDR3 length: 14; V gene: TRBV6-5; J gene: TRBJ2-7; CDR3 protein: CASSYSTEGAEQYF; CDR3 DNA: TGTGCCAGCAGTTACTCGACTGAAGGCGCCGAGCAGTACTTC
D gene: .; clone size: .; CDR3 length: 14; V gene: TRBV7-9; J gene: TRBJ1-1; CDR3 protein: CASSLRQLNTEAFF; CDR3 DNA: TGTGCCAGCAGCCTTAGACAGCTGAACACTGAAGCTTTCTTT
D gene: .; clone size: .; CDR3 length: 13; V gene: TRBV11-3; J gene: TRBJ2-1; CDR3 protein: CASSYRPYNEQFF; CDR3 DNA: TGTGCCAGCAGCTATCGACCCTACAATGAGCAGTTCTTC
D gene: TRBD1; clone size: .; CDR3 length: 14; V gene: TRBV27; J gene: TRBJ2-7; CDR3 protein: CASGQTGSQVEQYF; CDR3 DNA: TGTGCCAGCGGCCAGACAGGGTCGCAGGTCGAGCAGTACTTC
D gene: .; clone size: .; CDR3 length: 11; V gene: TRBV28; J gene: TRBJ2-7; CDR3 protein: CASSSNYEQYF; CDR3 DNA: TGTGCCAGCAGTTCGAATTACGAGCAGTACTTC
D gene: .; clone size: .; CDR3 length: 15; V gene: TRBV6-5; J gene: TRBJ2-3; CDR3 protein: CASRWDIRAADTQYF; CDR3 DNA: TGTGCCAGCAGGTGGGACATCCGGGCGGCAGATACGCAGTATTTT
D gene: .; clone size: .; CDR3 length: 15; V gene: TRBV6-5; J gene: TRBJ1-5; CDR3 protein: CASSWSGASNQPQHF; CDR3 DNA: TGTGCCAGCAGTTGGTCAGGAGCCAGCAATCAGCCCCAGCATTTT
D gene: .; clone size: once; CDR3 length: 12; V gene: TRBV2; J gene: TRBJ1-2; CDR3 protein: CASSGGYYGYTF; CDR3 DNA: TGTGCCAGCAGTGGGGGGTACTATGGCTACACCTTC
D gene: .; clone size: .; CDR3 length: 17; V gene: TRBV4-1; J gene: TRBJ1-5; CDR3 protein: CASSQDRGTTNNQPQHF; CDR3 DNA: TGCGCCAGCAGCCAAGATCGTGGGACAACTAACAATCAGCCCCAGCATTTT
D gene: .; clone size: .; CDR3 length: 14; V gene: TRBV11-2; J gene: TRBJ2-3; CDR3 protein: CASSSGVGSATQYF; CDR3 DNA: TGTGCCAGCAGCTCAGGAGTAGGTTCGGCGACGCAGTATTTT
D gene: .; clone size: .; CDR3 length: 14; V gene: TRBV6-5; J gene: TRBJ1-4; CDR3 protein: CASSRQPSNEKLFF; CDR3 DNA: TGTGCCAGCAGTCGACAGCCGTCTAATGAAAAACTGTTTTTT
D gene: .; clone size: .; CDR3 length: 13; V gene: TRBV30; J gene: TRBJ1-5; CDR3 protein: CAWTQGSNQPQHF; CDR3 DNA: TGTGCCTGGACTCAGGGTAGCAATCAGCCCCAGCATTTT
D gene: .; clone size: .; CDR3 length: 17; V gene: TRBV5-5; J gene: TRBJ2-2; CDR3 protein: CASSPAQGHTNTGELFF; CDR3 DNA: TGTGCCAGCAGCCCAGCACAGGGACATACTAACACCGGGGAGCTGTTTTTT
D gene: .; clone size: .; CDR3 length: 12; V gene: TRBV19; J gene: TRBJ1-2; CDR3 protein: CASRTENYGYTF; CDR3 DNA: TGTGCCAGTAGAACAGAGAACTATGGCTACACCTTC
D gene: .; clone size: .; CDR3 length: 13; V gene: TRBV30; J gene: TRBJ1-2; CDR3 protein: CAWSVFQGYGYTF; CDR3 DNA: TGTGCCTGGAGTGTCTTTCAGGGTTATGGCTACACCTTC
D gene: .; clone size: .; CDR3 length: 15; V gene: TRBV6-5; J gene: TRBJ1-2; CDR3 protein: CASSTGGERSYGYTF; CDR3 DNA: TGTGCCAGCAGTACGGGTGGGGAACGATCGTATGGCTACACCTTC
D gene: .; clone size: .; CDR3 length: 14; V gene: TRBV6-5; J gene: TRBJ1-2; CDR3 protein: CASSRAASNYGYTF; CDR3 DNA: TGTGCCAGCAGTCGGGCCGCCAGTAACTATGGCTACACCTTC
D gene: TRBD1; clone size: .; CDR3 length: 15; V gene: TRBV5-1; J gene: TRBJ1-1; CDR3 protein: CASSLVGTGNTEAFF; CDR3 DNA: TGCGCCAGCAGCTTGGTTGGGACAGGGAACACTGAAGCTTTCTTT
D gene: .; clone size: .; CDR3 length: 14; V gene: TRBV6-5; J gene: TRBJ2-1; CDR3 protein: CASSYGSDYNEQFF; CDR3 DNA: TGTGCCAGCAGTTACGGGTCGGACTACAATGAGCAGTTCTTC
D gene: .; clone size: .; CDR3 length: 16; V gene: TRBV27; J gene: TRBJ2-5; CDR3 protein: CASSLGGWPAKETQYF; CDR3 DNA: TGTGCCAGCAGTCTCGGGGGTTGGCCCGCCAAAGAGACCCAGTACTTC
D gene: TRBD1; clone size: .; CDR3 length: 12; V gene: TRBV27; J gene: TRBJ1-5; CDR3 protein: CASEQGTVAQHF; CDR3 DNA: TGTGCCAGTGAACAGGGGACAGTCGCCCAGCATTTT
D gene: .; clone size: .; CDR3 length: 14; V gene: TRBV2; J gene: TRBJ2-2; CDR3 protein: CASWEDYITGELFF; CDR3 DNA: TGTGCCTCCTGGGAAGACTACATAACCGGGGAGCTGTTTTTT
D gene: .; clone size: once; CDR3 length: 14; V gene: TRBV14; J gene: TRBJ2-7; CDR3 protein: CAKKPGTYSYEQYF; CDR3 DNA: TGTGCCAAAAAGCCCGGGACGTACTCCTACGAGCAGTACTTC
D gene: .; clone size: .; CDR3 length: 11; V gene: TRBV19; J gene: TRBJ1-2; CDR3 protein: CASKQGGGYTF; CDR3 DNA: TGTGCCAGTAAGCAGGGCGGGGGCTACACCTTC
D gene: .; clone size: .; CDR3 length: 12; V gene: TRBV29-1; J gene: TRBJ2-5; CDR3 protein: CSVEWQGETQYF; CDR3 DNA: TGCAGCGTTGAATGGCAGGGGGAGACCCAGTACTTC
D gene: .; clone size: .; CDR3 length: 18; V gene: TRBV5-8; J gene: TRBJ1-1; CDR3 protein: CASSLATIWTGPGTEAFF; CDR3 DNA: TGTGCCAGCAGCTTGGCTACGATTTGGACGGGCCCTGGCACTGAAGCTTTCTTT